A selection of T cell receptor beta chains follows, all from one sample in a study of blood T cell repertoires in COVID-19. Sequenced by immunoSEQ multiplex PCR; TCRdb stores in-frame clones only, minus some. The table records 150,000 to 200,000 clones, 90% to 95% of them present only once. The sequenced sample was peripheral blood. The receptors stem from a woman between 50 and 59 years old with acute or convalescent COVID-19. CDR3s include the opening cysteine and the closing phenylalanine or tryptophan. Fields, in order: CDR3 protein, CDR3 DNA, J gene, D gene, clone size, V gene. A D gene is named only where the DNA matches it firmly. Size is omitted from some rows. Given values are once, few, many or a class for expanded clones.

cdr3_aa: CASSPGTNTEAFF
cdr3_nt: TGTGCCAGCAGCCCGGGTACGAACACTGAAGCTTTCTTT
j_call: TRBJ1-1
d_call: NA
clone_size: NA
v_call: TRBV7-6

cdr3_aa: CASSFGGRAGTGELFF
cdr3_nt: TGTGCCAGCAGCTTCGGTGGGAGGGCCGGCACCGGGGAGCTGTTTTTT
j_call: TRBJ2-2
d_call: TRBD2
clone_size: NA
v_call: TRBV11-3

cdr3_aa: CASSFQGSTNEKLFF
cdr3_nt: TGTGCCAGCAGCTTTCAGGGGTCCACTAATGAAAAACTGTTTTTT
j_call: TRBJ1-4
d_call: NA
clone_size: NA
v_call: TRBV11-2

cdr3_aa: CASSTDRANEQFF
cdr3_nt: TGTGCCAGCAGTACCGACAGGGCCAATGAGCAGTTCTTC
j_call: TRBJ2-1
d_call: TRBD1
clone_size: NA
v_call: TRBV27

cdr3_aa: CASSIRVSGEQFF
cdr3_nt: TGTGCCAGCAGCATCAGGGTTTCAGGTGAGCAGTTCTTC
j_call: TRBJ2-1
d_call: NA
clone_size: NA
v_call: TRBV11-2

cdr3_aa: CASSEGGGTEAFF
cdr3_nt: TGCGCCAGCAGTGAGGGCGGGGGAACTGAAGCTTTCTTT
j_call: TRBJ1-1
d_call: NA
clone_size: NA
v_call: TRBV10-1

cdr3_aa: CAWSGEGHTRSYGYTF
cdr3_nt: TGTGCCTGGAGTGGGGAGGGACACACAAGGAGCTATGGCTACACCTTC
j_call: TRBJ1-2
d_call: NA
clone_size: NA
v_call: TRBV30

cdr3_aa: CSVGGSPTDTQYF
cdr3_nt: TGCAGCGTTGGAGGAAGTCCCACAGATACGCAGTATTTT
j_call: TRBJ2-3
d_call: NA
clone_size: once
v_call: TRBV29-1

cdr3_aa: CASKMDRALLYEQYF
cdr3_nt: TGTGCCAGCAAAATGGACAGGGCCCTTCTCTACGAGCAGTACTTC
j_call: TRBJ2-7
d_call: TRBD1
clone_size: NA
v_call: TRBV6-5

cdr3_aa: CASGFPIPGTGDNEQFF
cdr3_nt: TGTGCTAGTGGTTTCCCAATCCCCGGGACAGGGGACAATGAGCAGTTCTTC
j_call: TRBJ2-1
d_call: TRBD1
clone_size: NA
v_call: TRBV12-5